This T cell receptor (beta chain) was sequenced during a study of high-grade serous ovarian cancer treatment subgroups. General study results and limits: Clonal relatedness tracked neoantigen level, and by trend copy number and mutation load. Repertoire analysis covered CDR3 alone, not CDR1 or CDR2. Repertoire similarity ranged roughly 0.11 to 0.85 between tumors of one patient.

The tumor samples were collected prior to definitive surgery or chemotherapy. On this clone itself: The antigen is unknown.

The CDR3 totals 14 residues. Germline loops: CDR1 SGHAT, CDR2 FQNNGV. V lost 6 bases and J 7 bases, leaving 15 bases between the germline ends. Assay: immunoSEQ multiplex PCR; the TCRdb copy retains only in-frame clones and omits some. The sample consists of under 4,000 clones, roughly 80% of them appearing once. The chain joins TRBV11-2 to TRBJ2-2, with D hard to call. This TCR came from a human donor with high-grade serous ovarian cancer. Material for sequencing was tumor tissue. The CDR3 sequence is CASRPPWVDGELFF. The CDR3 DNA sequence: TGTGCCAGCAGGCCACCTTGGGTCGACGGGGAGCTGTTTTTT.